This T cell receptor (beta chain) comes out of a study of shared clonotypes between healthy human individuals (dated by TCRdb to about 2020). Background for the entire study: The cohort included three men and two women between 18 and 49 years of age. The study deeply sequenced blood TCR repertoires of about 5 healthy adults to estimate repertoire size and the extent of clonotype sharing between individuals. To increase sequencing depth and limit assay-specific biases, different laboratories used diverse techniques to prepare libraries and sequence TCR repertoires. Between about 0.9 and 10 billion PBMCs per donor were obtained by leukapheresis. Findings and caveats that apply to the study as a whole: Sampling was restricted to blood, and TCR repertoires in tissues likely differ from the TCR repertoires found in blood. The genetic and exposure-history diversity represented was limited by the small number of donors. Based on pairwise subsampling, the degree of clonotype sharing among donors was expected to be affected by sequencing depth.

The CDR3 holds 13 amino acids from the cysteine to the phenylalanine. The kept DNA is CDR3 alone, 39 bases in frame from the first base. V loses 2 bases of germline sequence and J loses 4 bases, and the interval between the two ends is 6 bases. CDR1 SGHTA and CDR2 FQGNSA are derived from the germline V gene. Using the deep immunoSEQ assay, TCR CDR3 regions were amplified from genomic DNA by multiplex PCR. Extracted genomic DNA from each cell subset was distributed evenly across all wells of several immunoSEQ 96-well plates, and each plate was treated as a replicate. For unsorted PBMC, approximately 0.3 ug of genomic DNA, equivalent to about 30,000 T cell genomes, went into each replicate PCR. Unsorted PBMC genomic DNA was sequenced across ten immunoSEQ deep assay plates. The purified libraries were quantified using a Qubit 3.0 fluorometer, sized with a Bioanalyzer 2100, and then quantified again using the KAPA Library Quantification kit. A separate single-read 150-cycle Illumina NextSeq 550 flow cell was used to sequence each immunoSEQ 96-well plate. From the authors' description of their analysis: Because only junctional sequences without quality scores were contained in the immunoSEQ output, filtering matching that applied to full-length reads could not be performed. Sequences were annotated with PyIR, a Python wrapper for IgBLAST v1.9, using IMGT germline references to assign V/J genes and CDR3. Reads were filtered out if the reads had weak V/J assignments (E-value above 1e-6), no CDR3, stop codons, out-of-frame junctions, or ambiguous translated residues. V3J clonotypes were defined by identical inferred V gene, J gene, and CDR3 amino acid sequence. Percentage overlap between repertoires was computed as shared unique clonotypes divided by the size of the smaller repertoire. Three approaches were used to assess repertoire richness: RTK rarefaction, the Chao1 estimator, and Recon v2.1 estimates of unobserved clonotypes. In TCRdb, the immuneACCESS table is reduced to in-frame sequences with V and J assigned. These tables do not hold every clone; where another copy was compared, an unresolved V gene accounts for under half, and the others remain unexplained. Clonal size and the V and J genes are those of that table, whereas D and trimming came from the DNA. Within this sample are around 530,000 clones, with 70% to 80% of them counted one time only. Jointly, the top ten make up approximately 12% of the sample.

In the case of this clone: No antigen is known for it. No quality values exist for individual bases; no much larger clone is one base distant.

The donors were healthy, HIV-negative adults with no recently reported acute infections or vaccinations. Every donor was a Caucasian adult residing in Nashville, Tennessee, USA. For unsorted samples, tens of millions of PBMCs were counted, and genomic DNA was extracted using the QIAamp DNA Blood Mini kit. Blood was collected by leukapheresis, and PBMCs were isolated by Ficoll-Histopaque density gradient centrifugation and then cryopreserved in liquid nitrogen vapor phase. The sequence derives from a woman in her thirties or forties in good health. Some clones in this sample may be carry-over from other donors' samples. Sequencing used PBMCs. The chain was built from TRBV7-2 and TRBJ2-1, with the identity of the D gene unclear. CDR3 reads: CASSLRLYNEQFF. The DNA is TGTGCCAGCAGCTTACGACTGTACAATGAGCAGTTCTTC. The full variable domain, with segments outside the CDR3 supplied by the reference TRBV7-2 and TRBJ2-1 proteins, appears as GAGVSQSPSNKVTEKGKDVELRCDPISGHTALYWYRQSLGQGLEFLIYFQGNSAPDKSGLPSDRFSAERTGGSVSTLTIQRTQQEDSAVYLCASSLRLYNEQFFGPGTRLTVL.